The source of this T cell receptor beta chain is a study of blood T cell repertoires in COVID-19. CDR1 and CDR2 (germline): ENHRY, SYGVKD. This CDR3 contains 14 residues. V lost 0 bases and J lost 7, with 10 bases in between. In the source study's methods: Amplifying reference gene primers gave estimates of nucleated cell counts. Clones were read by immunoSEQ multiplex PCR, and TCRdb kept only the in-frame ones, dropping some. That table is the source of V, J and clone size, and D and trimming were worked out from the DNA. The sample contains more than 100,000 clones, around 89% of which appear only once.

Sequences were obtained from peripheral blood. The clonotype was recovered from a man in his 70s with active COVID-19. The chain employs TRBV10-3 and TRBJ2-1; D is unresolved. CDR3 nucleotides: TGTGCCATCAGTGAGTCGGTGCCCAGGAATGAGCAGTTCTTC. Translation: CAISESVPRNEQFF.